The clone carrying this TCR beta chain has just a few counts. The sample holds other DNA sequences that translate to the same CDR3. The data derive from a study of blood T cell repertoires in COVID-19. Study summary: COVID-19 samples, acute and convalescent, were from the United States, Italy and Spain.

Germline V gene lookup returns CDR1 SGHVS and CDR2 FQNEAQ. Trimming pared 1 base from V and 1 base from J, leaving 7 bases between. This CDR3 has 15 amino acids. Original analysis: Reference gene primer amplification yielded estimated nucleated cell counts. TCRdb's table, derived via immunoSEQ multiplex PCR, lists solely in-frame clones and lacks some. V and J calls plus clone size are reproduced from that table; the DNA served to infer D and trimming. The table includes about 160,000 clones, about nine tenths detected once. Material for sequencing was peripheral blood. The receptor comes from a woman in her seventies with acute or convalescent COVID-19. This chain uses TRBV7-8 with TRBJ2-2; D gene ambiguous. The CDR3 DNA is TGTGCCAGCAGCTTAGTTAACGGGAACACCGGGGAGCTGTTTTTT. Translating gives CASSLVNGNTGELFF. Full variable domain (outside the CDR3, taken from reference TRBV7-8 and TRBJ2-2): GAGVSQSPRYKVAKRGQDVALRCDPISGHVSLFWYQQALGQGPEFLTYFQNEAQLDKSGLPSDRFFAERPEGSVSTLKIQRTQQEDSAVYLCASSLVNGNTGELFFGEGSRLTVL.